The TCR beta chain under discussion was sequenced for a study of blood T cell repertoires in COVID-19. Study-wide context: Whether acute or convalescent, the COVID-19 samples came from the United States, Italy and Spain.

V shed 3 bases and J 7 bases; nucleotides not matched to a gene: 19. The length of the CDR3 is 17 residues. From germline, CDR1 is SGHRS and CDR2 YFSETQ. Per the study methods: Reference gene primer amplification yielded estimated nucleated cell counts. Sequenced by immunoSEQ multiplex PCR; TCRdb stores in-frame clones only, minus some. V and J calls plus clone size are reproduced from that table; the DNA served to infer D and trimming. The data show roughly 300,000 clones, 83% seen once. V gene TRBV5-1 combines with J gene TRBJ2-7; 7 bases are a match to TRBD1. The sequence came from a woman between 45 and 60 years old who had recovered from COVID-19. Sequencing used peripheral blood. This CDR3 reads CASSSASGTVGSLEQYF. CDR3 DNA sequence: TGCGCCAGCAGCTCCGCGTCCGGGACAGTCGGTTCCCTGGAGCAGTACTTC.